This entry lists 15 T cell receptor beta chains sequenced from one sample in a study of cytomegalovirus exposure and HLA in healthy donors. PCR primers comprised 60 Vbeta and 13 Jbeta primers. Profiled with immunoSEQ multiplex PCR; TCRdb holds only in-frame clones, not every one. This sample has about 110,000 clones, with 78% found just once. Material: PBMCs. These receptors were obtained from a man aged 25-40 years in good health and CMV-seronegative.

This sequence joins TRBV5-1 and TRBJ2-5; TRBD2 matches at 9 bases. There are 19 residues in the CDR3. V lost 4 bases to trimming and J lost 5 bases; unmatched junction nucleotides: 21. Germline CDR1 and CDR2: SGHRS and YFSETQ. The CDR3 bases are TGCGCCAGCAGCCCCCGGGGTAGCGGGGGCGCCTCTATACAGGAGACCCAGTACTTC. This translates into CASSPRGSGGASIQETQYF.

This clone appeared a few times. CDR3 nucleotide sequence: TGTGCCAGCACCCCCCGAATGGGTGAGGGAACCTACGAGCAGTACTTC. It encodes CASTPRMGEGTYEQYF. The chain employs TRBV27 and TRBJ2-7, with a possible D match to TRBD2 (5 bases). Germline CDR1 is MNHEY and CDR2 is SMNVEV (reference sequence). V dropped 7 bases and J dropped 2 bases, with 21 bases sitting between them. The CDR3 spans 16 residues.

This clone has a single count. The CDR3 loop is CSAPTVSEAFF. The CDR3 nucleotides read TGCAGTGCTCCTACAGTTTCTGAAGCTTTCTTT. The V call is TRBV20-1, the J call TRBJ1-1; D call uncertain. CDR1 and CDR2 from the germline V gene are DFQATT and SNEGSKA (reference sequence). Trimming cost V 5 bases and J 6 bases, with 10 bases left between them. This CDR3 spans 11 amino acids.

The J gene is TRBJ2-7, the V gene TRBV30, with 9 bases aligning to TRBD1. The trim removed 3 bases at V and 5 bases at J, leaving 8 bases unmatched. This CDR3 has 14 residues. Germline CDR1 is GTSNPN and CDR2 is SVGIG (reference sequence). CDR3 sequence: CAWSAGTGSNEQYF. The CDR3, as DNA: TGTGCCTGGAGCGCAGGGACAGGGAGCAACGAGCAGTACTTC. Full variable domain (outside the CDR3, taken from reference TRBV30 and TRBJ2-7): SQTIHQWPATLVQPVGSPLSLECTVEGTSNPNLYWYRQAAGRGLQLLFYSVGIGQISSEVPQNLSASRPQDRQFILSSKKLLLSDSGFYLCAWSAGTGSNEQYFGPGTRLTVT.

The chain uses TRBV6-6 and TRBJ2-4; no definite D call. Germline CDR1 reads MNHNY; CDR2 reads SVGAGI (reference sequence). Deletions cut 4 bases from V and 9 bases from J, with 7 bases between. The CDR3 extends over 11 amino acids. The CDR3 spells CASSSTGIQYF. The DNA for the CDR3 is TGTGCCAGCAGTTCCACTGGCATTCAGTACTTC.

This chain links TRBV10-2 with TRBJ2-7; TRBD1 matches at 8 bases. Germline loops: CDR1 WSHSY, CDR2 SAAADI. This CDR3 spans 15 amino acids. V lost 10 bases, J lost 1 base, and 12 bases stayed unmatched. The CDR3 loop reads CATTGRTGNSYEQYF. CDR3 nucleotide sequence: TGCGCCACCACCGGACGGACAGGGAATTCCTACGAGCAGTACTTC.

This clone was recorded a few times. The rearrangement uses TRBV5-1 and TRBJ1-4; TRBD1 aligns across 9 bases. CDR1 and CDR2 (germline): SGHRS, YFSETQ. There are 16 residues in the CDR3. Unmatched junction bases numbered 2, after V lost 2 bases and J lost 0 bases. The CDR3 loop is CASSFRDRATNEKLFF. CDR3 nucleotide sequence: TGCGCCAGCAGCTTCCGGGACAGGGCAACTAATGAAAAACTGTTTTTT. Based on the CDR3 plus reference TRBV5-1 and TRBJ1-4, the full variable domain is KAGVTQTPRYLIKTRGQQVTLSCSPISGHRSVSWYQQTPGQGLQFLFEYFSETQRNKGNFPGRFSGRQFSNSRSEMNVSTLELGDSALYLCASSFRDRATNEKLFFGSGTQLSVL.

The CDR3 here is CASLTGGGSNTGELFF. CDR3 coding DNA: TGTGCCAGCTTAACGGGGGGCGGATCGAACACCGGGGAGCTGTTTTTT. J is TRBJ2-2 and V is TRBV28; the D gene is possibly TRBD2 (7 bases). CDR3 size: 16 residues. The V end lost 8 bases, the J end lost 0 bases, and 16 bases lay between the germline ends. Germline V gene data show CDR1 as MDHEN and CDR2 as SYDVKM.

This clone was observed once. The CDR3 reads CASAGVHTEAFF. CDR3 DNA: TGCGCCAGCGCGGGGGTCCACACTGAAGCTTTCTTT. The chain employs TRBV10-2 and TRBJ1-1; D is perhaps TRBD1 (5 bases). V shed 8 bases and J shed 3 bases, with 10 bases lying between them. CDR1 and CDR2 from the germline V gene are WSHSY and SAAADI. The length of the CDR3 is 12 residues.

This sequence joins TRBV18 and TRBJ2-1; D possibly corresponds to TRBD1 (6 bases). V lost 3 bases and J 12 bases, leaving 24 bases between the germline ends. The CDR3 runs 16 residues. CDR1 KGHSH and CDR2 LQKENI come from the germline V gene. The CDR3 loop reads CASSPTSSGTYFPQFF. The CDR3 DNA reads TGTGCCAGCTCACCCACCTCCTCCGGGACATATTTTCCGCAGTTCTTC.

This chain connects TRBV4-3 to TRBJ2-5; TRBD2 agrees at 7 bases. Germline V gene data show CDR1 as LGHNA and CDR2 as YSLEER. The CDR3 extends over 17 amino acids. Trimming removed 0 bases from V and 3 bases from J; junction bases left unmatched: 10. CDR3 loop: CASSQDPPPGGKETQYF. The CDR3 nucleotides are TGCGCCAGCAGCCAAGACCCTCCTCCGGGGGGTAAAGAGACCCAGTACTTC.

This sequence joins TRBV28 and TRBJ2-7; D not certain. CDR1 and CDR2 (germline): MDHEN, SYDVKM. The CDR3 length is 13 residues. Trimming pared 6 bases from V and 5 bases from J, leaving 14 bases between. The CDR3 sequence is CASSPRSRDEQYF. In DNA form, the CDR3 reads TGTGCCAGCAGCCCGCGCTCCCGGGACGAGCAGTACTTC.

CDR3 amino acids: CATSPRDISYEQYF. As DNA, the CDR3 is TGTGCCACCAGCCCCCGGGACATCTCCTACGAGCAGTACTTC. The chain joins TRBV15 to TRBJ2-7; TRBD1 is a possible D gene (6 bases). Germline V gene lookup returns CDR1 LNHNV and CDR2 YYDKDF (reference sequence). This CDR3 has 14 residues. V lost 5 bases to trimming and J lost 0 bases, with 11 bases between them.

The chain links TRBV5-4 to TRBJ1-6; possibly TRBD1 for D (5 bases). This CDR3 region has 13 residues. From germline, CDR1 is SGHNT and CDR2 YYREEE (reference sequence). V lost 5 bases and J 10 bases, leaving 13 bases between the germline ends. Written as DNA, the CDR3 is TGTGCCAGCAGTCGGGGGACCGAATCACCCCTCCACTTT. Translating it yields CASSRGTESPLHF.

This chain uses TRBV7-8 with TRBJ2-1, with 9 bases identical to TRBD2. CDR3 length: 17 residues. V lost 1 base, J lost 0 bases, and 4 bases stayed unmatched. Germline CDR1 and CDR2: SGHVS and FQNEAQ. The CDR3 spells CASSLVPRGGSYNEQFF. Written as DNA, the CDR3 is TGTGCCAGCAGCTTAGTGCCGCGGGGGGGCTCCTACAATGAGCAGTTCTTC.